Presented here are 25 T cell receptor beta chains from one specimen sequenced in a study of human T cells and chemical hapten exposure (dated by TCRdb to 2020 to 2022). This specimen's time point label, interpreted: patch test 1, 2 weeks after DPC sensitization. The treatment or condition label, read with the paper, signifies: therapeutic diphenylcyclopropenone sensitization with weekly scalp DPC. The library was produced with RACE. Sequencing used a NextSeq 500. TCRdb passed the public sequencing reads through fastp at Q25 and MiXCR, retaining productive beta sequences. Every distinct CDR3 protein forms one entry, paired with its most common genes and DNA. In all, the sample holds 65,000 to 80,000 distinct CDR3 sequences, and 10% of those were seen once. The ten largest clonotypes hold around 1.3% of the sample. The source material was whole blood, sampled in connection with sensitization to the hapten diphenylcyclopropenone (DPC). These receptors all come from a woman in her fifties or sixties with alopecia areata. Some clones in this sample may be carry-over from other donors' samples.

This clonotype was counted at least ten times. The V gene is TRBV6-2 or TRBV6-3, the J gene TRBJ1-1; weak D call: TRBD1 (6 bases). Trimming shortened V by 8 bases and J by 5 bases, and 12 bases separated the two germline ends. Germline CDR1 reads MNHEY; CDR2 reads SVGEGT. CDR3 length equals 12 residues. DNA for the CDR3: TGTGCCAGCGACACCAGGGGTACTGAAGCTTTCTTT. This gives the protein CASDTRGTEAFF.

This clonotype occurred a few times. This chain joins TRBV7-6 and TRBJ2-1, with D uncertain. CDR3 length: 13 residues. V was cut by 5 bases and J by 0 bases, with 5 bases left in between. Germline V gives CDR1 SGHVS, CDR2 FNYEAQ. CDR3 sequence: CASSPFSYNEQFF. The CDR3 DNA reads TGTGCCAGCAGCCCTTTCTCCTACAATGAGCAGTTCTTC. Supplemented by reference TRBV7-6 and TRBJ2-1, the full variable domain reads GAGVSQSPRYKVTKRGQDVALRCDPISGHVSLYWYRQALGQGPEFLTYFNYEAQQDKSGLPNDRFSAERPEGSISTLTIQRTEQRDSAMYRCASSPFSYNEQFFGPGTRLTVL.

Points on this clonotype: This may stem from a read error, because a much larger clone lies one nucleotide away. The chain links TRBV15 to TRBJ2-7, with no clear D. The CDR3 runs to 12 residues. Germline values: CDR1 LNHNV, CDR2 YYDKDF (reference sequence). The V gene lost 5 bases and the J gene lost 9 bases, with 14 bases spanning the gap. This CDR3 reads CATSGRFSVQYF. The CDR3 nucleotides are TGTGCCACCAGCGGACGGTTCAGCGTGCAGTACTTC.

This clonotype occurred many times. This sequence joins TRBV18 and TRBJ1-2; 7 nucleotides line up with TRBD1. The germline V gene has CDR1 KGHSH and CDR2 LQKENI. V was pared by 2 bases and J by 4 bases, with 7 bases of the junction left unmatched. This CDR3 has 15 residues. Here the CDR3 reads CASSPIETGSYGYTF. The CDR3 region has the DNA TGTGCCAGCTCACCAATCGAGACAGGGTCCTATGGCTACACCTTC.

The table lists this clonotype with a few counts. This chain links TRBV6-1 with TRBJ1-1; no clear D. The CDR3 extends over 14 amino acids. The germline CDR1 and CDR2 sequences are MNHNS and SASEGT. V was shortened by 2 bases and J by 5 bases, with 12 bases between the two germline ends. For the CDR3, the DNA is TGTGCCAGCAGTGAATGGGTGAGGACGACTGAAGCTTTCTTT. Its protein is CASSEWVRTTEAFF.

This clonotype was recorded at least ten times. V usage is TRBV20-1 and J usage is TRBJ2-5; D unresolved. V gave up 7 bases and J gave up 5 bases, with 20 bases separating them. The CDR3 is made up of 14 amino acids. Germline V gene lookup returns CDR1 DFQATT and CDR2 SNEGSKA (reference sequence). CDR3 protein: CSVTPIGPRETQYF. As DNA, the CDR3 is TGCAGTGTTACCCCGATCGGGCCCCGGGAGACCCAGTACTTC.

This clonotype was found a few times. This chain links TRBV15 with TRBJ2-1, with D perhaps given as TRBD1 or TRBD2 (5 bases each). The V and J ends lost 10 bases and 4 bases respectively, with 14 bases between them. The CDR3 loop spans 13 amino acids. Germline CDR1 LNHNV, CDR2 YYDKDF (reference sequence). The CDR3 DNA follows: TGTGCCATCGGGACCCTCCCGTACAATGAGCAGTTCTTC. It translates to CAIGTLPYNEQFF.

This clonotype appeared a few times. The chain is built from TRBV18 and TRBJ1-5; D gene uncertain. V was shortened by 5 bases and J by 7 bases, with 15 bases between the two germline ends. The CDR3 is 14 amino acids. In germline, CDR1 is KGHSH, CDR2 LQKENI. In DNA form, the CDR3 reads TGTGCCAGCTCAGCCCAGGTGGGTGCCCAGCCCCAGCATTTT. It codes for CASSAQVGAQPQHF.

J is TRBJ1-2 and V is TRBV3-1, with TRBD1 matching 7 bases. The V segment lost 3 bases and the J segment 5 bases; nucleotides outside the gene matches: 6. Germline-derived CDR1 and CDR2 are LGHDT and YNNKEL (reference sequence). The CDR3 spans 14 residues. In DNA, the CDR3 is TGTGCCAGCAGCCACCTGGGACAGAGATATGGCTACACCTTC. Translation gives CASSHLGQRYGYTF.

This rearrangement joins TRBV5-1 to TRBJ2-7; 9 positions match TRBD1. Losses at the gene ends were 4 bases for V and 4 bases for J; bases not matched to a gene: 3. Germline V CDR1 and CDR2: SGHRS, YFSETQ. This CDR3 region has 13 residues. CDR3 region: CASSGDRGYEQYF. The CDR3 DNA follows: TGCGCCAGCAGCGGTGACAGGGGGTACGAGCAGTACTTC.

This clonotype has just a few counts. This rearrangement joins TRBV29-1 to TRBJ2-7; 13 bases align to TRBD2. Trimming cost V 4 bases and J 3 bases; bases outside gene matches: 3. The germline gives CDR1 SQVTM, CDR2 ANQGSEA. The CDR3 covers 14 residues. The CDR3 loop is CSVVGTSGNYEQYF. DNA of the CDR3: TGCAGCGTTGTTGGGACTAGCGGGAACTACGAGCAGTACTTC.

Only a few counts were recorded for this clonotype. The J gene is TRBJ1-1, the V gene TRBV6-1; unclear D gene. Germline CDR1 is MNHNS and CDR2 is SASEGT. Trimming left V 7 bases short and J 6 bases short, with 15 bases between. This CDR3 has 13 residues. CDR3 in amino acids: CASTRKGFAEAFF. CDR3 in DNA: TGTGCCAGCACAAGGAAGGGTTTTGCTGAAGCTTTCTTT.

This clonotype was detected a few times. This sequence joins TRBV29-1 and TRBJ2-7; 9 nucleotides align to TRBD2. This CDR3 contains 13 residues. Germline loops: CDR1 SQVTM, CDR2 ANQGSEA. The J segment lost 5 bases and the V segment lost 6 bases, leaving 8 bases of the junction unmatched. DNA of the CDR3: TGCAGCGTACCCGGGACTAGCATTCACGAGCAGTACTTC. It encodes CSVPGTSIHEQYF.

V is TRBV6-5 and J is TRBJ2-1, with 13 bases fitting TRBD2. The ends lost 6 bases at V and 9 bases at J; junction bases unmatched: 8. CDR3 length equals 15 residues. Germline values: CDR1 MNHEY, CDR2 SVGAGI. The CDR3 loop reads CASRQTGTSGVEQFF. The CDR3 region has the DNA TGTGCCAGCAGGCAAACCGGGACTAGCGGGGTTGAGCAGTTCTTC.

This clonotype turned up a few times. The chain combines TRBV7-2 with TRBJ2-1; 9 nucleotides agree with TRBD2. V shed 6 bases, J shed 8 bases, and the junction held 11 bases outside the gene matches. Per germline, CDR1 SGHTA and CDR2 FQGNSA. The CDR3 spans 15 residues. The CDR3 sequence: CASSSRGSGSDEQFF. For the CDR3, the DNA is TGTGCCAGCAGTTCGCGGGGTAGCGGGAGCGATGAGCAGTTCTTC.

This clonotype was observed at least ten times. This chain links TRBV12-3 or TRBV12-4 with TRBJ1-5; D uncertain. The CDR3 is made up of 15 amino acids. Trimming shortened V by 4 bases and J by 5 bases, and 15 bases separated the two germline ends. The DNA of the CDR3 is TGTGCCAGCAGTTCGGACGGACGTGGGGATCAGCCCCAGCATTTT. As protein: CASSSDGRGDQPQHF.

J is TRBJ2-7 and V is TRBV6-2 or TRBV6-3; a possible D gene is TRBD1 (5 bases). V was trimmed by 7 bases and J by 2 bases, leaving 9 bases between them. This CDR3 region has 12 residues. The germline gives CDR1 MNHEY, CDR2 SVGEGT. CDR3 in amino acids: CASKAGPYEQYF. The CDR3 region has the DNA TGTGCCAGCAAGGCAGGGCCCTACGAGCAGTACTTC.

This clonotype came up many times. CDR3 loop: CSAFVGTSGRNEQYF. CDR3 in DNA: TGCAGTGCCTTCGTCGGGACTAGCGGGAGAAACGAGCAGTACTTC. The rearrangement links TRBV20-1 to TRBJ2-7; 14 bases map to TRBD2. The CDR3 sequence is 15 residues long. CDR1 is DFQATT, CDR2 SNEGSKA, per germline (reference sequence). J gave up 5 bases and V 6 bases, and 9 bases lay outside the gene matches.

V and J are TRBV20-1 and TRBJ2-5; 11 bases align to TRBD2. This CDR3 spans 17 amino acids. CDR1 is DFQATT, CDR2 SNEGSKA, per germline (reference sequence). The V segment lost 0 bases and the J segment 5 bases; nucleotides outside the gene matches: 11. This chain's CDR3 is CSARDRGSGRGDETQYF. The CDR3 nucleotides are TGCAGTGCTAGAGATCGGGGTAGCGGGAGGGGAGATGAGACCCAGTACTTC.

This clonotype was detected ten times or more. The rearrangement uses TRBV24-1 and TRBJ1-2, with D possibly being TRBD1 (5 bases). The length of the CDR3 is 12 residues. Germline V gene lookup returns CDR1 KGHDR and CDR2 SFDVKD. V lost 7 bases to trimming and J lost 11 bases, with 16 bases between them. CDR3 sequence (DNA): TGTGCCACCAGGCCGGGCGGACACACATACACCTTC. It translates to CATRPGGHTYTF.

The CDR3 reads CASSHRGPNTEAFF. The CDR3 DNA is TGTGCCAGCAGTCACCGGGGGCCGAACACTGAAGCTTTCTTT. The chain recombines TRBV14 with TRBJ1-1; maybe TRBD1 (6 bases). Trimming removed 6 bases at V and 1 base at J, with 12 bases between. Germline V gene data show CDR1 as SGHDN and CDR2 as FVKESK. The CDR3 totals 14 residues. Full variable domain (outside the CDR3, taken from reference TRBV14 and TRBJ1-1): EAGVTQFPSHSVIEKGQTVTLRCDPISGHDNLYWYRRVMGKEIKFLLHFVKESKQDESGMPNNRFLAERTGGTYSTLKVQPAELEDSGVYFCASSHRGPNTEAFFGQGTRLTVV.

This clonotype occurred a few times. The chain joins TRBV27 to TRBJ2-5; 11 bases are shared with TRBD1. The germline gives CDR1 MNHEY, CDR2 SMNVEV (reference sequence). The CDR3 has 12 residues. After removal of 8 bases from V and 6 bases from J, the junction contained 2 bases not matched to a gene. CDR3: CASRDRGKTQYF. As DNA, the CDR3 is TGTGCCAGCCGGGACAGGGGGAAGACCCAGTACTTC.

Many counts were recorded for this clonotype. The rearrangement joins TRBV11-3 to TRBJ1-1; D gene uncertain. V was cut by 2 bases and J by 11 bases, with 12 bases left in between. CDR3 length equals 12 residues. CDR1 is SGHNT and CDR2 is YENEEA in the germline V gene. The CDR3 DNA reads as TGTGCCAGCAGCTTAAAGTATGGTATGGCTTTCTTT. It encodes CASSLKYGMAFF. Complete variable domain (other parts from reference TRBV11-3 and TRBJ1-1): EAGVVQSPRYKIIEKKQPVAFWCNPISGHNTLYWYLQNLGQGPELLIRYENEEAVDDSQLPKDRFSAERLKGVDSTLKIQPAELGDSAVYLCASSLKYGMAFFGQGTRLTVV.

This clonotype showed up many times. The genes are TRBV29-1 and TRBJ2-1; 12 bases match TRBD2. CDR1 is SQVTM, CDR2 ANQGSEA, per germline. J lost 7 bases, V lost 6 bases, and 16 bases had no gene match. The CDR3 runs to 17 residues. The DNA of the CDR3 is TGCAGCGTGGCTAGCGGGAGGGCCGGGAGTCTTATGAATGAGCAGTTCTTC. Protein: CSVASGRAGSLMNEQFF.

This clonotype was detected many times. The chain joins TRBV20-1 to TRBJ1-5; a possible D gene is TRBD1 (6 bases). This CDR3 has 16 amino acids. Trimming shortened V by 0 bases and J by 7 bases, and 19 bases separated the two germline ends. In germline, CDR1 is DFQATT, CDR2 SNEGSKA (reference sequence). The CDR3 DNA reads as TGCAGTGCTAGAGAACGGTGGCGTGGGGGCGGCCAGCCCCAGCATTTT. It codes for CSARERWRGGGQPQHF.